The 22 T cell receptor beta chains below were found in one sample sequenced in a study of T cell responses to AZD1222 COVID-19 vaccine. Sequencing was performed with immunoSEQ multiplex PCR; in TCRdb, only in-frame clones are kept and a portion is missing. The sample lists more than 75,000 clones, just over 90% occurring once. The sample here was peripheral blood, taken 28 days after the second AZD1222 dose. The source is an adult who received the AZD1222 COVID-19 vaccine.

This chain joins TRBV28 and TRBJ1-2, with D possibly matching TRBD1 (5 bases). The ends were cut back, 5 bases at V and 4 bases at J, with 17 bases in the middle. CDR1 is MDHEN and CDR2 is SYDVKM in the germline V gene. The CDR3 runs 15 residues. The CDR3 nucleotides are TGTGCCAGCAGTCCCTCCTTGGGACGGGCCTATGGCTACACCTTC. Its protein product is CASSPSLGRAYGYTF.

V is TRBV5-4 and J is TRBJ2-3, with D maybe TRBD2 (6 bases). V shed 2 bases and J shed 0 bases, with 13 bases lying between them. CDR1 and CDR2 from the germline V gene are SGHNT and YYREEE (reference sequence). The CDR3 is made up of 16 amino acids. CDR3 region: CASSFSGVTSTDTQYF. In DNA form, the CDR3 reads TGTGCCAGCAGCTTTTCGGGAGTGACTAGCACAGATACGCAGTATTTT.

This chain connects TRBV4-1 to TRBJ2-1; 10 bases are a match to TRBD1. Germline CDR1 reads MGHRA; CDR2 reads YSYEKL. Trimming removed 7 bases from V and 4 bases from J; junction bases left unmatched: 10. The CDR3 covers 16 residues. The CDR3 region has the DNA TGCGCCAGCACCCGGCCCGGGACAGGGGCTTACAATGAGCAGTTCTTC. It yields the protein CASTRPGTGAYNEQFF.

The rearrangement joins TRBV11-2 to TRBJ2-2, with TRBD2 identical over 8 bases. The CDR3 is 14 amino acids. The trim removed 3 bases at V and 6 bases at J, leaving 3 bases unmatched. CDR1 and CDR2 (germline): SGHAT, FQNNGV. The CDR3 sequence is CASSLSSGAGELFF. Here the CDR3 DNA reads TGTGCCAGCAGCTTGAGTAGCGGGGCCGGGGAGCTGTTTTTT.

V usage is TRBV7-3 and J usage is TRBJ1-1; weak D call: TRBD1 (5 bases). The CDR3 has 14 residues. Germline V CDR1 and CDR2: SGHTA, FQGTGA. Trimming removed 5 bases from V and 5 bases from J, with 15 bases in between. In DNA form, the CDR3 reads TGTGCCAGCAGCCCTCAGGGAGCTGGGACTGAAGCTTTCTTT. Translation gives CASSPQGAGTEAFF.

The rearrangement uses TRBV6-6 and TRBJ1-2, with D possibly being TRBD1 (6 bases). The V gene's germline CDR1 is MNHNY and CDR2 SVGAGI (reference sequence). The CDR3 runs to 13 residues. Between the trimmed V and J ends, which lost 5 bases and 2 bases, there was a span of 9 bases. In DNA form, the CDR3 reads TGTGCCAGCAGTCCGACAGGAAACTATGGCTACACCTTC. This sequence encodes CASSPTGNYGYTF.

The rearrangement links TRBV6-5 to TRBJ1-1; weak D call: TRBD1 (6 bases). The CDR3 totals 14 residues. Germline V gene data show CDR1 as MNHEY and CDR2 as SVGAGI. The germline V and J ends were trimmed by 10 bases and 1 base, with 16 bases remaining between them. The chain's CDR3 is CATDQGQKNTEAFF. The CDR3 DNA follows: TGTGCCACCGATCAGGGACAAAAGAACACTGAAGCTTTCTTT.

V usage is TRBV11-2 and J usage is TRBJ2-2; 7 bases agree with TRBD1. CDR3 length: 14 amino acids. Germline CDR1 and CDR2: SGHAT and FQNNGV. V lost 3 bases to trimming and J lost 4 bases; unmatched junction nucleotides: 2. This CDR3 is CASSFTGATGELFF. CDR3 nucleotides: TGTGCCAGCAGCTTCACAGGGGCCACCGGGGAGCTGTTTTTT.

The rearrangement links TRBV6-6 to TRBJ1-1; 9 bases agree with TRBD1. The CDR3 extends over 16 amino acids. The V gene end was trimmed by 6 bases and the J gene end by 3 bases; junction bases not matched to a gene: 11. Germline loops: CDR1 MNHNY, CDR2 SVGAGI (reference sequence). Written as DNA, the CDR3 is TGTGCCAGCAGCCCCGGGACAGGGATTGCGCACACTGAAGCTTTCTTT. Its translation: CASSPGTGIAHTEAFF.

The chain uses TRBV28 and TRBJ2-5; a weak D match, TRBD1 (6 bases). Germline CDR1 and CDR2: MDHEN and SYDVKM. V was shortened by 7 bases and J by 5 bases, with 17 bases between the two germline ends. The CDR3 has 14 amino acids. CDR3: CASTPPRGWETQYF. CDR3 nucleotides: TGTGCCAGCACCCCCCCCAGGGGATGGGAGACCCAGTACTTC.

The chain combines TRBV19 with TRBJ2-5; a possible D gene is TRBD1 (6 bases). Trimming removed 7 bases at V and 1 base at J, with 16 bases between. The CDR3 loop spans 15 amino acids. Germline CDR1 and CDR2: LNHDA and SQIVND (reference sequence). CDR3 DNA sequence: TGTGCCAGTAATAAGGAAGGGGGATTCCAAGAGACCCAGTACTTC. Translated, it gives CASNKEGGFQETQYF.

CDR3 amino acids: CATSRDPGVAQPQHF. The CDR3 region has the DNA TGTGCCACCAGCAGAGATCCAGGGGTGGCTCAGCCCCAGCATTTT. The rearrangement uses TRBV15 and TRBJ1-5, with D possibly being TRBD1 (6 bases). Per germline, CDR1 LNHNV and CDR2 YYDKDF (reference sequence). Trimming removed 0 bases at V and 6 bases at J, with 12 bases between. The CDR3 is 15 residues long.

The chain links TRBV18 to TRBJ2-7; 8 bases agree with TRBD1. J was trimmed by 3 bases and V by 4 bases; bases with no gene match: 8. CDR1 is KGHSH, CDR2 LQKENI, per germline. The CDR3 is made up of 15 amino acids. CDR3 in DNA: TGTGCCAGCTCACGGGAGACAGGGGCTAACTACGAGCAGTACTTC. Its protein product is CASSRETGANYEQYF.

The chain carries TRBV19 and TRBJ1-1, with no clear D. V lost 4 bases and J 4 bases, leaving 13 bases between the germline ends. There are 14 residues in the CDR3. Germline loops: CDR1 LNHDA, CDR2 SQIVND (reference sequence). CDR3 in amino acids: CASSTAGLSTEAFF. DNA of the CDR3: TGTGCCAGTAGTACCGCGGGTTTGAGCACTGAAGCTTTCTTT. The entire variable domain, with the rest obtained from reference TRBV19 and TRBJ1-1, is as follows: DGGITQSPKYLFRKEGQNVTLSCEQNLNHDAMYWYRQDPGQGLRLIYYSQIVNDFQKGDIAEGYSVSREKKESFPLTVTSAQKNPTAFYLCASSTAGLSTEAFFGQGTRLTVV.

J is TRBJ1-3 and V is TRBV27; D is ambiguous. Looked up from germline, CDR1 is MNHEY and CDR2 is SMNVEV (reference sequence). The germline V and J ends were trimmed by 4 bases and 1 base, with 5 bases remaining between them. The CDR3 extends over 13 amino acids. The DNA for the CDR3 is TGTGCCAGCAGTTCGTGGTCTGGAAACACCATATATTTT. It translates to CASSSWSGNTIYF.

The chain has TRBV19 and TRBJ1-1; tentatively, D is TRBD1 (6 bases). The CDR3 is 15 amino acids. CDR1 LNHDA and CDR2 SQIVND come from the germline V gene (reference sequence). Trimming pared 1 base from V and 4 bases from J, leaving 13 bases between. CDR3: CASSIVHGQRTEAFF. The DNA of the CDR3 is TGTGCCAGTAGTATAGTGCACGGACAGCGCACTGAAGCTTTCTTT.

CDR3 sequence (DNA): TGTGCCAGCAGTGCCGGGACAGGGGGCAACAATGAGCAGTTCTTC. This translates into CASSAGTGGNNEQFF. The chain recombines TRBV2 with TRBJ2-1; 12 nucleotides align to TRBD1. CDR1 and CDR2 (germline): SNHLY, FYNNEI. The V and J ends lost 4 bases and 5 bases, in that order; junction bases with no gene match: 3. The CDR3 totals 15 residues.

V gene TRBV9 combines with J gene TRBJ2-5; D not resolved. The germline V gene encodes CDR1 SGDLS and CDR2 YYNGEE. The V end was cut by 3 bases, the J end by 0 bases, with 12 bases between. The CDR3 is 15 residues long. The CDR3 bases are TGTGCCAGCAGCGCCAACACTGGTCACCAAGAGACCCAGTACTTC. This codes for CASSANTGHQETQYF. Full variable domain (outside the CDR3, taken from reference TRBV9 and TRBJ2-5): DSGVTQTPKHLITATGQRVTLRCSPRSGDLSVYWYQQSLDQGLQFLIQYYNGEERAKGNILERFSAQQFPDLHSELNLSSLELGDSALYFCASSANTGHQETQYFGPGTRLLVL.

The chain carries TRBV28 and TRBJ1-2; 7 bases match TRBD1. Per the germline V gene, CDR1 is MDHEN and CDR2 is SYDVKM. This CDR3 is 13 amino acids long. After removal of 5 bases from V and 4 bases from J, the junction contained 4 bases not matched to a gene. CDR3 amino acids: CASSHQGVYGYTF. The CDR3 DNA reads TGTGCCAGCAGTCATCAGGGGGTCTATGGCTACACCTTC.

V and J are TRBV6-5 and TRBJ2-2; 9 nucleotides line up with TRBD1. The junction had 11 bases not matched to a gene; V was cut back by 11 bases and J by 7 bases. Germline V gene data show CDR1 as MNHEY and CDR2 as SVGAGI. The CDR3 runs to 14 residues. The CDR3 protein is CAPRRQGEVGELFF. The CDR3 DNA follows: TGTGCCCCCAGACGACAGGGGGAGGTCGGGGAGCTGTTTTTT.

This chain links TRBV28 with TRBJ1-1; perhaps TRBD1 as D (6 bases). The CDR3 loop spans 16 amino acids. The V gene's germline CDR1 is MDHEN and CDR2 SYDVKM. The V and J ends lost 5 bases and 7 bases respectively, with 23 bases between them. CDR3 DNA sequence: TGTGCCAGCAGTCCTTCTTACCTTTCAGGGGTTGGTGAAGCTTTCTTT. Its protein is CASSPSYLSGVGEAFF.

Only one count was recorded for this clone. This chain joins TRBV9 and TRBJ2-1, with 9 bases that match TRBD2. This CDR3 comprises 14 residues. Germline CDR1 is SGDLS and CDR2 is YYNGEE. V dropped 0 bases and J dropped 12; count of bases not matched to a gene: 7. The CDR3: CASSVDAGGVWQFF. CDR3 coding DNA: TGTGCCAGCAGCGTAGACGCGGGGGGGGTCTGGCAGTTCTTC.